The rows below give T cell receptor beta chains drawn from one sample of a study of blood T cell repertoires in COVID-19. This table comes from immunoSEQ multiplex PCR, and its TCRdb copy is limited to in-frame clones, with some not included. The sample carries about 180,000 clones, approximately 90% recorded once. The sample taken for sequencing was peripheral blood. The source of these receptors is a woman aged 25 to 39 with acute or convalescent COVID-19. Each CDR3 is given with its conserved first and last residue.

V gene,J gene,CDR3 protein
TRBV3-1/TRBV3-2,TRBJ1-4,CASSLRGLANEKLFF
TRBV6-6,TRBJ1-2,CASSYGAIDYGYTF
TRBV15,TRBJ1-1,CATSWTGSGMNTEAFF
TRBV6-5,TRBJ1-6,CASSYTDRSTYSPLHF
TRBV2,TRBJ2-7,CASSEATSNAYEQYF
TRBV5-5,TRBJ1-5,CASSFGQGVQPQHF
TRBV2,TRBJ2-3,CASRVTSGVQYF
TRBV18,TRBJ1-4,CASSPVRGASEKLFF
TRBV27,TRBJ1-2,CASSSGKIYTF
TRBV25-1,TRBJ2-3,CASSGGVLGDTQYF
TRBV7-2,TRBJ2-1,CASSLAGLAGGLEQFF
TRBV14,TRBJ1-2,CASSQWSDSGGAGYTF
TRBV7-9,TRBJ2-2,CASTFYDGELFF
TRBV5-1,TRBJ2-1,CASSRAPGDYEQFF
TRBV14,TRBJ1-2,CASSQGTVYGYTF
TRBV11-2,TRBJ1-6,CASSLGARGLSPLHF
TRBV2,TRBJ1-5,CASRGNGQLNQPQHF
TRBV11-3,TRBJ1-3,CASGKGAGNTIYF
TRBV11-3,TRBJ1-3,CASSFRDRVFGNTIYF